The 30 T cell receptor beta chains listed next were all sequenced from one sample in a study of T cell responses to AZD1222 COVID-19 vaccine. Assay: immunoSEQ multiplex PCR; the TCRdb copy retains only in-frame clones and omits some. The table has 100,000 to 150,000 clones, about 87% seen once. Source: peripheral blood, taken on day 0 of AZD1222 vaccination. The receptors stem from an adult in good health.

The chain couples TRBV2 to TRBJ2-4; tentatively, D is TRBD1 (5 bases). Trimming cost V 2 bases and J 9 bases, with 8 bases left between them. This CDR3 contains 12 residues. Germline lookup yields CDR1 SNHLY and CDR2 FYNNEI. The CDR3 loop is CASSERDSIQYF. The CDR3 bases are TGTGCCAGCAGTGAACGTGACAGCATTCAGTACTTC.

This chain connects TRBV10-3 to TRBJ1-1; D is ambiguous. The CDR3 contains 13 residues. Trimming cost V 7 bases and J 1 base, with 10 bases left between them. Germline assignment: CDR1 ENHRY and CDR2 SYGVKD. The CDR3 spells CAITPTENTEAFF. The CDR3 DNA reads as TGTGCCATCACCCCGACGGAGAACACTGAAGCTTTCTTT.

This clone was seen only once. The chain couples TRBV7-9 to TRBJ2-5, with 8 bases aligning to TRBD2. Germline CDR1 is SEHNR and CDR2 is FQNEAQ (reference sequence). This CDR3 is 15 amino acids long. Germline trimming cut 4 bases from V and 7 bases from J; bases unmatched to any gene: 11. The CDR3 nucleotides read TGTGCCAGCAGCTGGGAATCGGGAGGGCCGGGGACCCAGTACTTC. This codes for CASSWESGGPGTQYF.

This chain uses TRBV6-5 with TRBJ1-2, with 7 nucleotides matching TRBD1. The ends lost 2 bases at V and 2 bases at J; junction bases unmatched: 8. Germline V gene lookup returns CDR1 MNHEY and CDR2 SVGAGI. The CDR3 sequence is 16 residues long. The CDR3 region is CASSYGGGRPNYGYTF. CDR3 nucleotides: TGTGCCAGCAGTTACGGAGGGGGCAGACCAAACTATGGCTACACCTTC.

The J gene is TRBJ2-3, the V gene TRBV28; D is undetermined. The CDR3 loop spans 12 amino acids. With 1 base removed from V and 4 bases from J, the gap between germline ends came to 3 bases. Germline lookup yields CDR1 MDHEN and CDR2 SYDVKM. CDR3 DNA sequence: TGTGCCAGCAGTTTATATGCAGATACGCAGTATTTT. It translates to CASSLYADTQYF.

The chain has TRBV5-6 and TRBJ1-6; TRBD1 agrees at 11 bases. The trim removed 0 bases at V and 6 bases at J, leaving 5 bases unmatched. The CDR3 totals 17 residues. In germline, CDR1 is SGHDT, CDR2 YYEEEE. The CDR3 is CASSLGGDRGFNSPLHF. CDR3 DNA sequence: TGTGCCAGCAGCTTGGGTGGGGACAGGGGGTTTAATTCACCCCTCCACTTT.

The chain employs TRBV30 and TRBJ2-7; possibly TRBD1 for D (6 bases). Per germline, CDR1 GTSNPN and CDR2 SVGIG (reference sequence). The CDR3 loop spans 13 amino acids. V shed 0 bases and J shed 7 bases, with 13 bases lying between them. The CDR3, as DNA: TGTGCCTGGAGTGTGGGCAGGGGTAAAGAGCAGTACTTC. The encoded protein is CAWSVGRGKEQYF.

This chain links TRBV6-2 or TRBV6-3 with TRBJ1-1; no reliable D call. Germline CDR1 is MNHEY and CDR2 is SVGEGT. V was shortened by 2 bases and J by 0 bases, with 10 bases between the two germline ends. CDR3 length: 15 amino acids. CDR3 nucleotides: TGTGCCAGCAGTTACATGGGATCCATGAACACTGAAGCTTTCTTT. It codes for CASSYMGSMNTEAFF.

CDR3: CASSLRGGNEQFF. The DNA for the CDR3 is TGTGCCAGCAGCTTACGTGGGGGCAATGAGCAGTTCTTC. The chain recombines TRBV3-1 (or the pseudogene TRBV3-2) with TRBJ2-1, with D perhaps matching TRBD1 or TRBD2 (5 bases each). This CDR3 comprises 13 residues. From germline, CDR1 is LGHDT and CDR2 YNNKEL (reference sequence). V was cut by 5 bases and J by 6 bases, with 11 bases left in between.

The chain links TRBV5-4 to TRBJ2-7, with D tentatively TRBD2 (6 bases). CDR1 and CDR2 from the germline V gene are SGHNT and YYREEE (reference sequence). Trimming took off 4 bases at V and 5 bases at J, with 16 bases between the two ends. This CDR3 comprises 14 residues. The CDR3 nucleotides are TGTGCCAGCAGCCCTGCGGGACCCGTAAACGAGCAGTACTTC. Protein product: CASSPAGPVNEQYF.

The genes are TRBV10-2 and TRBJ2-1; perhaps TRBD1 as D (5 bases). V was cut by 2 bases and J by 3 bases, with 17 bases left in between. Germline V gene data show CDR1 as WSHSY and CDR2 as SAAADI. The CDR3 consists of 17 residues. CDR3 region: CASSELFRQSLYNEQFF. CDR3 sequence (DNA): TGCGCCAGCAGTGAGCTTTTTCGACAGTCCCTCTACAATGAGCAGTTCTTC.

The chain carries TRBV29-1 and TRBJ1-5; no clear D. Germline V CDR1 and CDR2: SQVTM, ANQGSEA. There are 13 residues in the CDR3. The germline V and J ends were trimmed by 5 bases and 1 base, with 9 bases remaining between them. The CDR3 here is CSVSSGSNQPQHF. The CDR3 DNA sequence: TGCAGCGTTAGTTCCGGGAGCAATCAGCCCCAGCATTTT.

This chain connects TRBV4-1 to TRBJ1-4, with unresolved D. The CDR3 consists of 16 residues. In germline, CDR1 is MGHRA, CDR2 YSYEKL. V was pared by 4 bases and J by 0 bases, with 12 bases between. This CDR3 is CASSLANGATNEKLFF. The DNA of the CDR3 is TGCGCCAGCAGCCTGGCGAATGGCGCAACTAATGAAAAACTGTTTTTT.

The V gene is TRBV6-1, the J gene TRBJ2-1; TRBD1 aligns across 11 bases. CDR3 length equals 15 residues. The ends lost 3 bases at V and 6 bases at J; junction bases unmatched: 4. CDR1 is MNHNS, CDR2 SASEGT, per germline. In DNA form, the CDR3 reads TGTGCCAGCAGTGAGTCTGGACAGGGGGCCAATGAGCAGTTCTTC. As protein: CASSESGQGANEQFF.

The rearrangement uses TRBV7-3 and TRBJ1-2; 8 bases agree with TRBD1. The CDR3 sequence is 14 residues long. The V and J ends lost 5 bases and 7 bases, in that order; junction bases with no gene match: 9. From germline, CDR1 is SGHTA and CDR2 FQGTGA. CDR3 in DNA: TGTGCCAGCAGCACTGGACAGGGTATGGGTGGCTACACCTTC. Translation gives CASSTGQGMGGYTF. The full variable domain, in which reference TRBV7-3 and TRBJ1-2 provide the parts outside the CDR3, is GAGVSQTPSNKVTEKGKYVELRCDPISGHTALYWYRQSLGQGPEFLIYFQGTGAADDSGLPNDRFFAVRPEGSVSTLKIQRTERGDSAVYLCASSTGQGMGGYTFGSGTRLTVV.

Only one count was recorded for this clone. The rearrangement links TRBV29-1 to TRBJ2-6, with no clear D. The CDR3 loop spans 13 amino acids. Germline assignment: CDR1 SQVTM and CDR2 ANQGSEA. V lost 2 bases to trimming and J lost 0 bases, with 2 bases between them. The CDR3: CSVESSGANVLTF. The CDR3 DNA reads TGCAGCGTTGAAAGCTCTGGGGCCAACGTCCTGACTTTC.

J is TRBJ1-1 and V is TRBV10-3; 7 nucleotides agree with TRBD1. This CDR3 spans 15 amino acids. Germline loops: CDR1 ENHRY, CDR2 SYGVKD. The V segment lost 0 bases and the J segment 7 bases; nucleotides outside the gene matches: 8. The DNA for the CDR3 is TGTGCCATCAGTGAGTCCCGTGAGGGGGCAGGTGAAGCTTTCTTT. Translation: CAISESREGAGEAFF.

The gene calls are TRBV10-3 and TRBJ1-1, with D perhaps TRBD1 (6 bases). V was cut by 0 bases and J by 5 bases, with 10 bases left in between. This CDR3 comprises 14 residues. Germline V gene data show CDR1 as ENHRY and CDR2 as SYGVKD. The CDR3 region is CAISESTGRTEAFF. The CDR3 bases are TGTGCCATCAGTGAGTCCACAGGGAGGACTGAAGCTTTCTTT.

The CDR3 DNA follows: TGCAGCGTTGGATCGTGGACAGATACGCAGTATTTT. Encoded protein: CSVGSWTDTQYF. The rearrangement uses TRBV29-1 and TRBJ2-3; D not resolved. This CDR3 comprises 12 residues. Trimming took 4 bases from V and 3 from J, leaving 8 bases between them. Germline V CDR1 and CDR2: SQVTM, ANQGSEA.

This chain joins TRBV11-3 and TRBJ2-3; the D call may be TRBD1 or TRBD2 (5 bases each). V lost 3 bases and J lost 4, with 11 bases in between. Germline CDR1 SGHNT, CDR2 YENEEA. This CDR3 spans 14 amino acids. The CDR3 nucleotides are TGTGCCAGCAGCTTGGGGCGGGCCGCAGATACGCAGTATTTT. Translated: CASSLGRAADTQYF. The entire variable domain, with the rest obtained from reference TRBV11-3 and TRBJ2-3, is as follows: EAGVVQSPRYKIIEKKQPVAFWCNPISGHNTLYWYLQNLGQGPELLIRYENEEAVDDSQLPKDRFSAERLKGVDSTLKIQPAELGDSAVYLCASSLGRAADTQYFGPGTRLTVL.

The J gene is TRBJ2-3, the V gene TRBV5-1; 11 bases fit TRBD2. Germline values: CDR1 SGHRS, CDR2 YFSETQ. The CDR3 is 15 residues long. J gave up 2 bases and V 4 bases, and 3 bases lay outside the gene matches. The CDR3 here is CASSRSGGATDTQYF. DNA of the CDR3: TGCGCCAGCAGCCGTAGCGGGGGGGCCACAGATACGCAGTATTTT.

This clone was counted between two and nine times. The genes are TRBV13 and TRBJ1-1, with 7 bases fitting TRBD1. The CDR3 covers 13 residues. The ends lost 5 bases at V and 4 bases at J; junction bases unmatched: 4. In germline, CDR1 is PRHDT, CDR2 FYEKMQ (reference sequence). In DNA form, the CDR3 reads TGTGCCAGCAGCACGGGACAGCTCACTGAAGCTTTCTTT. It yields the protein CASSTGQLTEAFF.

This chain connects TRBV3-1 (or the pseudogene TRBV3-2) to TRBJ1-2; 11 nucleotides match TRBD1. V shed 3 bases and J 7 bases; nucleotides not matched to a gene: 7. The germline V gene encodes CDR1 LGHDT and CDR2 YNNKEL (reference sequence). The CDR3 is 15 amino acids. The CDR3 sequence: CASSHYGQGALGYTF. For the CDR3, the DNA is TGTGCCAGCAGCCATTACGGACAGGGGGCGCTTGGCTACACCTTC.

The chain links TRBV11-2 to TRBJ2-5, with D possibly being TRBD1 (7 bases). The CDR3 has 11 amino acids. V gave up 10 bases and J gave up 8 bases, with 14 bases separating them. Germline lookup yields CDR1 SGHAT and CDR2 FQNNGV. CDR3 in amino acids: CATAGGPTQYF. The CDR3 DNA is TGTGCCACAGCAGGGGGGCCTACCCAGTACTTC.

The chain employs TRBV5-1 and TRBJ2-5; D call uncertain. CDR3 length: 14 residues. CDR1 and CDR2 from the germline V gene are SGHRS and YFSETQ. V shed 5 bases and J shed 2 bases, with 13 bases lying between them. This chain's CDR3 is CASRFRAPQETQYF. CDR3 DNA: TGCGCCAGCAGGTTCCGAGCCCCACAAGAGACCCAGTACTTC.

The chain is built from TRBV7-9 and TRBJ2-7; no clear D. This CDR3 spans 12 amino acids. V was trimmed by 5 bases and J by 4 bases, leaving 9 bases between them. CDR1 SEHNR and CDR2 FQNEAQ come from the germline V gene (reference sequence). CDR3 in amino acids: CASSITRYEQYF. DNA of the CDR3: TGTGCCAGCAGCATCACCAGATACGAGCAGTACTTC.

This clone was picked up one time. The chain has TRBV5-8 and TRBJ1-6; D gene uncertain. This CDR3 region has 16 residues. The ends were cut back, 2 bases at V and 8 bases at J, with 17 bases in the middle. Germline CDR1 SGHTS, CDR2 YDEGEE. The CDR3 DNA reads as TGTGCCAGCAGCTTTCGGGCGAATCGTGGCCATTCACCCCTCCACTTT. This translates into CASSFRANRGHSPLHF.

This clone has only a few counts. The rearrangement joins TRBV3-1 (or the pseudogene TRBV3-2) to TRBJ1-2, with 9 bases identical to TRBD1. The CDR3 sequence is 14 residues long. Germline lookup yields CDR1 LGHDT and CDR2 YNNKEL (reference sequence). V shed 2 bases and J 7 bases; nucleotides not matched to a gene: 5. The chain's CDR3 is CASSQPDRGSGYTF. The CDR3 bases are TGTGCCAGCAGCCAACCGGACAGGGGTTCTGGCTACACCTTC.

This chain connects TRBV5-1 to TRBJ1-2; a possible D gene is TRBD1 (6 bases). CDR1 and CDR2 from the germline V gene are SGHRS and YFSETQ. This CDR3 is built from 15 residues. V was pared by 2 bases and J by 8 bases, with 19 bases between. The CDR3 nucleotides read TGCGCCAGCAGCTTACTCCAGGGGTTGCGGGAGGGCTACACCTTC. Residues: CASSLLQGLREGYTF.

The chain couples TRBV4-1 to TRBJ1-5, with 7 positions matching TRBD1. The CDR3 length is 14 residues. Germline loops: CDR1 MGHRA, CDR2 YSYEKL. J was trimmed by 6 bases and V by 0 bases; bases with no gene match: 2. The DNA of the CDR3 is TGCGCCAGCAGCCAAGACAGGGGGGGTCAGCCCCAGCATTTT. Encoded protein: CASSQDRGGQPQHF.